The rows below give T cell receptor beta chains drawn from one sample of a study of blood T cells in healthy people across ages. TCRdb ran MiXCR on the 5' RACE reads and lists one entry per CDR3 protein. The sample has approximately 780,000 distinct CDR3 sequences, around 25% seen once. In addition, the sample was reused for a study of T cells of mothers and their children.

Input material: blood. The receptors were sampled from a boy between 10 and 17 years old in good health. The CDR3 runs from the conserved cysteine through the conserved F or W.

j_call v_call cdr3_aa
TRBJ1-1 TRBV20-1 CNARDGGVQEAFF
TRBJ2-7 TRBV5-1 CASSLLTSGYEQYF
TRBJ2-6 TRBV5-1 CASSLGRGSGANVLTF
TRBJ2-1 TRBV28 CASRGSGVREQFF
TRBJ1-5 TRBV4-1 CASSQRDAATHQPQHF
TRBJ2-3 TRBV4-2 CASSHSSASGSSTDTQYF
TRBJ2-2 TRBV6-2/TRBV6-3 CASSYSVSGGANTGELFF
TRBJ2-5 TRBV4-1 CASSQETGETQYF
TRBJ1-4 TRBV5-1 CASSLDGAAYNEKLFF
TRBJ2-2 TRBV5-1 CASSLQPSGGSNTGELFF
TRBJ1-3 TRBV6-6 CASSYSGGSTIYF
TRBJ1-5 TRBV10-3 CAISANRDNQPQHF
TRBJ1-2 TRBV7-9 CASSSTEGFYGYTF
TRBJ2-7 TRBV28 CASLTTGALSYEQYF
TRBJ2-1 TRBV20-1 CSARSQGGDEQFF
TRBJ2-3 TRBV28 CASSPVTSGGARNTQYF
TRBJ2-1 TRBV12-3/TRBV12-4 CASTMGLAGKREQFF
TRBJ2-6 TRBV7-2 CASSLYRGPGANVLTF
- TRBV15 CATSRDLAGTDYNEQFF
TRBJ2-7 TRBV28 CASSLRWAFYEQYF
TRBJ2-5 TRBV11-2 CASSSGNRDGETQYF
TRBJ2-5 TRBV4-2 CASSSLGAGGSGETQYF
- TRBV29-1 CSVAPEGYTSYEQYF
TRBJ2-1 TRBV29-1 CRPPLQLARDNEQFF
TRBJ2-2 TRBV10-2 CASTTAGRTGELFF
TRBJ2-3 TRBV11-2 CASSLDQRPTSTDTQYF
TRBJ2-1 TRBV7-9 CASNTQVFNEQFF
TRBJ2-7 TRBV7-2 CASSLVLARSRTYEQYF
TRBJ2-2 TRBV11-2 CASSLLSGGASTGELFF
TRBJ1-4 TRBV3-1 CASSRQTGGEGEKLFF
TRBJ1-2 TRBV6-1 CASSGNGPITDGYTF
TRBJ2-1 TRBV7-9 CASSPTRLGLPWGNEQFF
TRBJ1-1 TRBV27 CASSPDREDTEAFF
TRBJ2-7 TRBV6-5 CASSRGQGEYEQYF
TRBJ1-1 TRBV5-1 CASSTVGNTEAFF
TRBJ2-5 TRBV11-2 CASSRRGASLAGDKETQYF
- TRBV20-1 CSALTPGGTYEQYF
TRBJ2-1 TRBV21-1 CASSKARTPGEDEQFF
TRBJ1-3 TRBV12-3/TRBV12-4 CASSFSGRNTIYF
TRBJ2-5 TRBV20-1 CSARSRDRGTETQYF
TRBJ2-2 TRBV6-1 CASRGDRADTGELFF
TRBJ1-2 TRBV19 CASSVTTGLYGYTF